This T cell receptor beta chain was observed in a study of cytomegalovirus exposure and HLA in healthy donors. Study conclusions and caveats: Confirmation in vitro established that a few CMV-associated chains were specific for CMV antigens. Across all donors, roughly uniform sequencing depth was an assumption of the presence/absence analyses.

Concerning this clone itself: The antigen is not known.

PCR used 60 Vbeta primers and 13 Jbeta primers. Authors' analysis steps: About 11 million of 75 million to 85 million unique TCR beta chains were shared, per a later count. The method was immunoSEQ multiplex PCR; TCRdb's version includes in-frame clones alone and lacks a portion of them. That table gives V, J and clone size, and the DNA gave D and trimming. The sample lists about 63,000 clones; roughly 73% were seen once. Germline loops: CDR1 SGDLS, CDR2 YYNGEE. This CDR3 has 15 residues. Deletions cut 2 bases from V and 7 bases from J, with 16 bases between. The V call is TRBV9, the J call TRBJ1-5; a possible D gene is TRBD1 (5 bases). The TCR comes from a woman between 35 and 50 years old in good health and CMV-seropositive. The sequenced material came from PBMCs. DNA for the CDR3: TGTGCCAGCAGCGTGGGGCTAGAAACAGGACAGCCCCAGCATTTT. Amino acids: CASSVGLETGQPQHF.